This T cell receptor beta chain appears in the sequencing data of a study of OX40 agonist ivuxolimab in advanced cancers. Libraries were prepared by immunoSEQ multiplex PCR; TCRdb keeps only in-frame clonotypes and omits some of them. The sample carries about 69,000 clones, about nine tenths recorded once. The study sampled blood at baseline, cycle 4 day 1, and cycle 7 day 1. With respect to this clone: The same CDR3 can be traced to other DNA sequences in this sample.

Germline values: CDR1 MNHEY, CDR2 SMNVEV (reference sequence). The CDR3 is 13 residues long. V lost 5 bases and J lost 4, with 12 bases in between. This specimen was CD4+ or CD8+ T cells sorted from blood, taken in a trial of the OX40 agonist ivuxolimab. The chain couples TRBV27 to TRBJ2-7; perhaps TRBD2 as D (6 bases). The TCR sequence derives from an adult with an advanced solid tumor such as melanoma, head and neck, liver or kidney cancer. CDR3 nucleotide sequence: TGTGCCAGCAGTCCCACGGGACTTTACGAGCAGTACTTC. Protein: CASSPTGLYEQYF.